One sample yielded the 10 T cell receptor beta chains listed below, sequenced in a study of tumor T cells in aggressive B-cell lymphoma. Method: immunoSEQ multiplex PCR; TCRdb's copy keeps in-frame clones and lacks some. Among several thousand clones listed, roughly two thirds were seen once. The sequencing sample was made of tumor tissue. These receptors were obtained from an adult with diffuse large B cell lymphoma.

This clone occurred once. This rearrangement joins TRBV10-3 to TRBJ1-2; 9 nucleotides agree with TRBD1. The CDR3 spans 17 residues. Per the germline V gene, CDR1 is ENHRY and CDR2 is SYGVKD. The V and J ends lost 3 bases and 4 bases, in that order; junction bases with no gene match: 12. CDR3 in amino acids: CAISDLPDRGVSYGYTF. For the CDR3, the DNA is TGTGCCATCAGTGACCTACCAGACAGGGGGGTATCCTATGGCTACACCTTC.

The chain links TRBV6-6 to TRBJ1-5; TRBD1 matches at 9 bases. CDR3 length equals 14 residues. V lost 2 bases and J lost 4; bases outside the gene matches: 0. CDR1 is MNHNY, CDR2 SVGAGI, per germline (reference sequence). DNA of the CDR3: TGTGCCAGCAGTTACGACAGGGGGAATCAGCCCCAGCATTTT. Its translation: CASSYDRGNQPQHF.

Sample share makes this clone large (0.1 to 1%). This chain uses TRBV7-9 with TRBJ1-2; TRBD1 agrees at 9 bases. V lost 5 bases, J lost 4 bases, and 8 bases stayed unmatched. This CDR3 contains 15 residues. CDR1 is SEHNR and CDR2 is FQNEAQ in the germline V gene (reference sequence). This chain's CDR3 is CASSTGQGISYGYTF. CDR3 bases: TGTGCCAGCAGCACAGGACAGGGGATAAGCTATGGCTACACCTTC. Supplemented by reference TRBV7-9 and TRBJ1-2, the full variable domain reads DTGVSQNPRHKITKRGQNVTFRCDPISEHNRLYWYRQTLGQGPEFLTYFQNEAQLEKSRLLSDRFSAERPKGSFSTLEIQRTEQGDSAMYLCASSTGQGISYGYTFGSGTRLTVV.

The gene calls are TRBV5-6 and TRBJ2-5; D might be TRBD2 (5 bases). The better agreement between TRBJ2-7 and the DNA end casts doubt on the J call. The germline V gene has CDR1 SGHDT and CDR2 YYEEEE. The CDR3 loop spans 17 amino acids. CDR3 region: CASSLLRLRESMSEQYF. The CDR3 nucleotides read TGTGCCAGCAGCTTGTTACGCCTCCGGGAATCTATGAGCGAGCAGTACTTC.

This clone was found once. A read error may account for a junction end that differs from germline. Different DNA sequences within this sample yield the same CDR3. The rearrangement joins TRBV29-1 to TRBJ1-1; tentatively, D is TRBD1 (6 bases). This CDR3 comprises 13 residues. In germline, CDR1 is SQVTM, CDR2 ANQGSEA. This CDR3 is CSVVTRGNTEAFF. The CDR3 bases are TGCAGTGTTGTCACCAGGGGAAACACTGAAGCTTTCTTT.

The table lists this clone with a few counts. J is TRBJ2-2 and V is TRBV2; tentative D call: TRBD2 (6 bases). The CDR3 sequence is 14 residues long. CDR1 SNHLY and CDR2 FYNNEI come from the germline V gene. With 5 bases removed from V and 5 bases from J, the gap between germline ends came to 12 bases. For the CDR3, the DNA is TGTGCCAGCAGTTCCTCTGGAGGGACCGGGGAGCTGTTTTTT. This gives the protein CASSSSGGTGELFF.

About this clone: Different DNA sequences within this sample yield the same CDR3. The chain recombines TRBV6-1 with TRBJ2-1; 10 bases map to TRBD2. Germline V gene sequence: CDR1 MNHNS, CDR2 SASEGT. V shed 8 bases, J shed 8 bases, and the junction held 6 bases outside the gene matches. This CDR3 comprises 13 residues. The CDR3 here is CASSSGSGYEQFF. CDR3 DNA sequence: TGTGCCAGCTCTAGCGGGAGTGGCTATGAGCAGTTCTTC.

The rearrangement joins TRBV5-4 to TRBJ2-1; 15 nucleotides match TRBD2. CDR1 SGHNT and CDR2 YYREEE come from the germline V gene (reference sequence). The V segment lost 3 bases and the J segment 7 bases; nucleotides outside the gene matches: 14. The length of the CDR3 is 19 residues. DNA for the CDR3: TGTGCCAGCAGCTCGGGACTAGCGGGAGGTCCGCCTACTCAAAATGAGCAGTTCTTC. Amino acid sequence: CASSSGLAGGPPTQNEQFF.

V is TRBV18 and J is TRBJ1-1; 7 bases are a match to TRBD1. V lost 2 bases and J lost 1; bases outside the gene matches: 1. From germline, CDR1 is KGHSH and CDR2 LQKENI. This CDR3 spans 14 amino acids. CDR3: CASSPRDRNTEAFF. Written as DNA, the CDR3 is TGTGCCAGCTCACCAAGGGACAGGAACACTGAAGCTTTCTTT.

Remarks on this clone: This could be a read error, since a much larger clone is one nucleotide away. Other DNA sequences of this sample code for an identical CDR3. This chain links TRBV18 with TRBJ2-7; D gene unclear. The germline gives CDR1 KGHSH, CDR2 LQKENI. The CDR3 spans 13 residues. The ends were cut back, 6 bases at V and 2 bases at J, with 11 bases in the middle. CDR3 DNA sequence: TGTGCCAGCTCGCCAACGCAGGCCTACGAGCAGTACTTC. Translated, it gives CASSPTQAYEQYF.